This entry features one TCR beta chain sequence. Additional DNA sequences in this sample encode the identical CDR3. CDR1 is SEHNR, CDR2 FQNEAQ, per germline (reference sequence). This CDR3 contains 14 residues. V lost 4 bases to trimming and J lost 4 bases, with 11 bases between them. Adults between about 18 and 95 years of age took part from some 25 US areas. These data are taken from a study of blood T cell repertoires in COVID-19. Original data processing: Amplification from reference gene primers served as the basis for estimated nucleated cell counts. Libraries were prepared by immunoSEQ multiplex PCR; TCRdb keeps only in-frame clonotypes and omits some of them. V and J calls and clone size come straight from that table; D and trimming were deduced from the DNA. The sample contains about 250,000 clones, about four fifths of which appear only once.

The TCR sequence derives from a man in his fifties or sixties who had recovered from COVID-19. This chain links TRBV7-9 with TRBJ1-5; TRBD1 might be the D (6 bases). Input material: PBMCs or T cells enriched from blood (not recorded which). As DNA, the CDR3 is TGTGCCAGCAGCTCCGACAGGCGTAATCAGCCCCAGCATTTT. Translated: CASSSDRRNQPQHF.